These 2 T cell receptor beta chains came from one sample sequenced in a study of cytomegalovirus exposure and HLA in healthy donors. A multiplex PCR was run with 60 Vbeta primers and 13 Jbeta primers. TCRdb's table, derived via immunoSEQ multiplex PCR, lists solely in-frame clones and lacks some. Altogether 160,000 or so clones are present, roughly 79% being singletons, with the ten largest covering roughly 1.6%. Sequencing input: PBMCs. The receptors come from a middle-aged man in good health and CMV-seronegative.

V gene TRBV27 combines with J gene TRBJ1-1; the D is unclear. V was clipped by 2 bases and J by 2 bases, with 15 bases between them. Germline lookup yields CDR1 MNHEY and CDR2 SMNVEV (reference sequence). The CDR3 covers 16 residues. In nucleotides, the CDR3 is TGTGCCAGCAGTTTACTTGGCATCACCAGTAACACTGAAGCTTTCTTT. Encoded protein: CASSLLGITSNTEAFF.

Remarks on this clone: One junction end disagrees with the germline gene, perhaps due to a read error. The V and J genes are TRBV14 and TRBJ2-7; D is possibly TRBD2 (5 bases). Germline-derived CDR1 and CDR2 are SGHDN and FVKESK. This CDR3 is built from 13 residues. CDR3 protein: CASSQDSQSEANF. The CDR3 bases are TGTGCCAGCAGCCAAGATTCCCAATCGGAGGCTAACTTC.